This TCR beta chain stems from a study of monozygotic twins with inflammatory bowel disease. CDR1 SGHAT and CDR2 FQNNGV come from the germline V gene. The CDR3 runs 13 residues. TCRdb reprocessed the 5' RACE reads and keeps a single row for each CDR3 protein, giving no DNA. The sample includes 330,000 or so distinct CDR3 sequences. Sequencing was carried out using blood. The TCR originated in a human donor with ulcerative colitis or Crohn's disease, or a healthy co-twin of an affected twin (not recorded which). This chain joins TRBV11-2 and TRBJ2-2. CDR3 in amino acids: CASSLEGSGELFF.